The 23 T cell receptor beta chains in this list originate from one sample, sequenced in a study of cytomegalovirus exposure and HLA in healthy donors. The PCR employed 60 Vbeta primers together with 13 Jbeta primers. Data came from immunoSEQ multiplex PCR; TCRdb stores just in-frame clones and leaves some out. The data hold just over 150,000 clones, with roughly 78% observed a single time. The sequencing input was PBMCs. These receptors originate from a middle-aged man in good health and CMV-seropositive.

The chain joins TRBV6-5 to TRBJ2-5; TRBD2 aligns across 9 bases. Per the germline V gene, CDR1 is MNHEY and CDR2 is SVGAGI. Trimming took 6 bases from V and 7 from J; bases not matched to a gene: 12. The CDR3 spans 15 residues. The DNA of the CDR3 is TGTGCCAGCAGCTCTGAAGCGGGGGGCTACGGGACCCAGTACTTC. It yields the protein CASSSEAGGYGTQYF.

This clone was seen just once. The V call is TRBV4-3, the J call TRBJ2-1, with a weak D call TRBD1 (5 bases). The germline V gene encodes CDR1 LGHNA and CDR2 YSLEER. This CDR3 has 13 residues. Trimming left V 0 bases short and J 10 bases short, with 10 bases between. CDR3 sequence: CASSQEGAREQFF. In nucleotides, the CDR3 is TGCGCCAGCAGCCAAGAAGGGGCTCGGGAGCAGTTCTTC.

The chain employs TRBV27 and TRBJ2-1, with 7 bases fitting TRBD1. The CDR3 runs 15 residues. The V gene end was trimmed by 5 bases and the J gene end by 5 bases; junction bases not matched to a gene: 9. Germline CDR1 reads MNHEY; CDR2 reads SMNVEV (reference sequence). Here the CDR3 DNA reads TGTGCCAGCAGTCCCGACAGGGCAAGCGACAATGAGCAGTTCTTC. Protein: CASSPDRASDNEQFF.

The chain carries TRBV5-4 and TRBJ2-2, with D uncertain. V was shortened by 1 base and J by 7 bases, with 5 bases between the two germline ends. There are 12 residues in the CDR3. The V gene's germline CDR1 is SGHNT and CDR2 YYREEE (reference sequence). The CDR3 DNA is TGTGCCAGCAGCTTGTACGGCGGGGAGCTGTTTTTT. Protein product: CASSLYGGELFF.

The chain uses TRBV4-2 and TRBJ1-2; D not certain. CDR1 is LGHNA, CDR2 YNFKEQ, per germline. V was clipped by 0 bases and J by 1 base, with 9 bases between them. The CDR3 runs to 15 residues. The CDR3 spells CASSQDGAGNYGYTF. In DNA form, the CDR3 reads TGTGCCAGCAGCCAAGATGGTGCAGGTAACTATGGCTACACCTTC.

This sequence joins TRBV5-1 and TRBJ1-6; 11 nucleotides align to TRBD1. Germline CDR1 SGHRS, CDR2 YFSETQ. The length of the CDR3 is 16 residues. The J segment lost 8 bases and the V segment lost 4 bases, leaving 8 bases of the junction unmatched. CDR3 residues: CASSPWTGGRDSPLHF. In DNA form, the CDR3 reads TGCGCCAGCAGCCCCTGGACAGGGGGCCGTGATTCACCCCTCCACTTT. The variable domain in full, with the rest retrieved from reference TRBV5-1 and TRBJ1-6, is KAGVTQTPRYLIKTRGQQVTLSCSPISGHRSVSWYQQTPGQGLQFLFEYFSETQRNKGNFPGRFSGRQFSNSRSEMNVSTLELGDSALYLCASSPWTGGRDSPLHFGNGTRLTVT.

The rearrangement joins TRBV15 to TRBJ1-2; TRBD1 matches at 7 bases. CDR3 length: 13 amino acids. The germline V gene encodes CDR1 LNHNV and CDR2 YYDKDF (reference sequence). The J segment lost 8 bases and the V segment lost 2 bases, leaving 5 bases of the junction unmatched. The CDR3 is CATSRHRQGGYTF. The CDR3 DNA sequence: TGTGCCACCAGCAGACATAGACAGGGAGGCTACACCTTC.

The chain uses TRBV6-4 and TRBJ2-7; the D is unclear. This CDR3 has 16 residues. Trimming pared 4 bases from V and 0 bases from J, leaving 16 bases between. Per germline, CDR1 MRHNA and CDR2 SNTAGT. CDR3 bases: TGTGCCAGCAGTGCCATGAAACAGAGTCCCTCCTACGAGCAGTACTTC. Protein: CASSAMKQSPSYEQYF.

CDR3: CASSPRTGGNNGYTF. DNA of the CDR3: TGCGCCAGCAGCCCCCGTACAGGGGGCAATAATGGCTACACCTTC. V gene TRBV5-1 combines with J gene TRBJ1-2; 9 bases agree with TRBD1. Germline V gene lookup returns CDR1 SGHRS and CDR2 YFSETQ. The junction had 10 bases not matched to a gene; V was cut back by 4 bases and J by 6 bases. The CDR3 runs 15 residues. Combining the CDR3 with reference TRBV5-1 and TRBJ1-2 gives the whole variable domain KAGVTQTPRYLIKTRGQQVTLSCSPISGHRSVSWYQQTPGQGLQFLFEYFSETQRNKGNFPGRFSGRQFSNSRSEMNVSTLELGDSALYLCASSPRTGGNNGYTFGSGTRLTVV.

This chain links TRBV7-8 with TRBJ1-6, with a weak D call TRBD1 (5 bases). The CDR3 totals 18 residues. CDR1 is SGHVS, CDR2 FQNEAQ, per germline. V was pared by 2 bases and J by 10 bases, with 24 bases between. The CDR3 DNA reads as TGTGCCAGCAGCTTATATTCCCTCGGGGGGGGAAAGAGCTCACCCCTCCACTTT. It codes for CASSLYSLGGGKSSPLHF.

There are a few counts of this clone. The chain combines TRBV5-1 with TRBJ2-7, with unresolved D. The CDR3 is made up of 14 amino acids. From germline, CDR1 is SGHRS and CDR2 YFSETQ. V dropped 2 bases and J dropped 0 bases, with 9 bases sitting between them. The CDR3 is CASSLEVSSYEQYF. The DNA of the CDR3 is TGCGCCAGCAGCTTAGAAGTCAGCTCCTACGAGCAGTACTTC.

J is TRBJ1-3 and V is TRBV27, with D uncertain. Looked up from germline, CDR1 is MNHEY and CDR2 is SMNVEV (reference sequence). CDR3 length equals 14 residues. V lost 2 bases and J lost 10, with 15 bases in between. The CDR3 sequence: CASSLIWGEGTIYF. In DNA, the CDR3 is TGTGCCAGCAGTTTAATATGGGGAGAAGGAACCATATATTTT.

The CDR3 here is CASSSGQGAAGNTIYF. The CDR3, as DNA: TGTGCCAGCAGCTCAGGACAGGGGGCAGCGGGAAACACCATATATTTT. The V call is TRBV7-9, the J call TRBJ1-3; 11 bases map to TRBD1. This CDR3 region has 16 residues. Trimming at V came to 4 bases and at J to 4 bases, leaving 6 bases not matched to a gene. The germline gives CDR1 SEHNR, CDR2 FQNEAQ (reference sequence).

In regard to this clone: This is likely a read error, given that the CDR3 carries no conserved phenylalanine or tryptophan at its end. This chain joins TRBV5-1 and TRBJ2-2; D may be TRBD1 (6 bases). The V gene lost 0 bases and the J gene lost 0 bases, with 6 bases spanning the gap. Germline V gene data show CDR1 as SGHRS and CDR2 as YFSETQ. The CDR3 is made up of 15 amino acids. The DNA for the CDR3 is TGCGCCAGCAGCTTGGACAGGGCGAACACCGGGGAGCTGTTTGTT. Translated, it gives CASSLDRANTGELFV.

V usage is TRBV5-4 and J usage is TRBJ1-6, with D possibly TRBD1 on 6 matching bases. The V end lost 3 bases, the J end lost 10 bases, and 14 bases lay between the germline ends. Germline V CDR1 and CDR2: SGHNT, YYREEE (reference sequence). The CDR3 length is 14 residues. The DNA for the CDR3 is TGTGCCAGCAGCTCCCAGACAGGCAGCTCACCCCTCCACTTT. Its protein is CASSSQTGSSPLHF.

The V gene is TRBV9, the J gene TRBJ1-1, with 7 bases aligning to TRBD1. From germline, CDR1 is SGDLS and CDR2 YYNGEE. The CDR3 length is 12 residues. Germline trimming cut 3 bases from V and 7 bases from J; bases unmatched to any gene: 3. The CDR3 nucleotides read TGTGCCAGCAGCGAGGGGGCAGGTGAAGCTTTCTTT. Residues: CASSEGAGEAFF.

The rearrangement uses TRBV10-3 and TRBJ2-3; D not resolved. The CDR3 length is 12 residues. The germline V gene has CDR1 ENHRY and CDR2 SYGVKD. V was shortened by 10 bases and J by 5 bases, with 13 bases between the two germline ends. CDR3 sequence reads: CATRRGKDTQYF. As DNA, the CDR3 is TGTGCCACTCGAAGAGGAAAAGATACGCAGTATTTT.

This clone was recorded a few times. The chain is built from TRBV6-1 and TRBJ2-7, with TRBD2 identical over 8 bases. J lost 7 bases, V lost 10 bases, and 15 bases had no gene match. The CDR3 spans 14 residues. CDR1 is MNHNS and CDR2 is SASEGT in the germline V gene. The CDR3 protein is CATLRAGGWGEQYF. CDR3 sequence (DNA): TGTGCCACCCTGAGGGCGGGGGGCTGGGGGGAGCAGTACTTC.

The chain has TRBV4-2 and TRBJ2-3, with 8 bases matching TRBD2. The length of the CDR3 is 18 residues. The trim removed 1 base at V and 5 bases at J, leaving 14 bases unmatched. CDR1 and CDR2 (germline): LGHNA, YNFKEQ. The CDR3 DNA reads TGTGCCAGCAGCCAAGGAGGGGCGGGGGGACCCCTGGGAGATACGCAGTATTTT. It specifies CASSQGGAGGPLGDTQYF.

This CDR3 is CASRRRQGGYEQYF. The CDR3 DNA is TGTGCCAGCAGACGCCGACAGGGGGGATACGAGCAGTACTTC. J is TRBJ2-5 and V is TRBV6-5; 9 bases are shared with TRBD1. The DNA end is more similar to TRBJ2-7, so the J call may be wrong. The germline gives CDR1 MNHEY, CDR2 SVGAGI. The CDR3 runs to 14 residues.

The chain is built from TRBV5-4 and TRBJ2-1; 9 bases map to TRBD1. There are 15 residues in the CDR3. V lost 4 bases and J lost 4; bases outside the gene matches: 6. Germline V gene sequence: CDR1 SGHNT, CDR2 YYREEE (reference sequence). In DNA, the CDR3 is TGTGCCAGCAGCCCCCGGGACAGGGCATACAATGAGCAGTTCTTC. Translated: CASSPRDRAYNEQFF.

The V call is TRBV7-2, the J call TRBJ2-3, with TRBD1 identical over 11 bases. V was clipped by 3 bases and J by 2 bases; unmatched bases: 4. The CDR3 runs to 16 residues. Germline assignment: CDR1 SGHTA and CDR2 FQGNSA. Written as DNA, the CDR3 is TGTGCCAGCAGCTTTCGGACAGGGGGCCCCACAGATACGCAGTATTTT. As protein: CASSFRTGGPTDTQYF. The full variable domain, with the rest looked up from reference TRBV7-2 and TRBJ2-3, is GAGVSQSPSNKVTEKGKDVELRCDPISGHTALYWYRQSLGQGLEFLIYFQGNSAPDKSGLPSDRFSAERTGGSVSTLTIQRTQQEDSAVYLCASSFRTGGPTDTQYFGPGTRLTVL.

The chain joins TRBV11-2 to TRBJ1-1; D may be TRBD1 (6 bases). Trimming took 4 bases from V and 11 from J, leaving 17 bases between them. The CDR3 consists of 13 residues. CDR1 and CDR2 from the germline V gene are SGHAT and FQNNGV. The CDR3 coding sequence is TGTGCCAGCAGCTCTGAGACAGGCACGGGCGCTTTCTTT. Protein: CASSSETGTGAFF. The full variable domain, with the rest looked up from reference TRBV11-2 and TRBJ1-1, is EAGVAQSPRYKIIEKRQSVAFWCNPISGHATLYWYQQILGQGPKLLIQFQNNGVVDDSQLPKDRFSAERLKGVDSTLKIQPAKLEDSAVYLCASSSETGTGAFFGQGTRLTVV.